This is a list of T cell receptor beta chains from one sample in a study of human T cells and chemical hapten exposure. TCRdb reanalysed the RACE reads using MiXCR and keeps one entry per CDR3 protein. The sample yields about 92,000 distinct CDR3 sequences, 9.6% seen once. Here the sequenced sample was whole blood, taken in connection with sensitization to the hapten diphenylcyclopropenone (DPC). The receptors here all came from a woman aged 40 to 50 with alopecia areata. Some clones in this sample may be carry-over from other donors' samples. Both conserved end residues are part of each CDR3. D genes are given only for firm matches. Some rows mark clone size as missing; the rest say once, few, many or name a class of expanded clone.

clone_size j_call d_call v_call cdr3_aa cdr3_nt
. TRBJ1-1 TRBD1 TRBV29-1 CSADREVGNTEAFF TGCAGCGCGGACAGGGAGGTAGGGAACACTGAAGCTTTCTTT
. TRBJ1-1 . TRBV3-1 CASSQVQPRPGAFF TGTGCCAGCAGCCAAGTACAGCCCCGACCTGGGGCTTTCTTT
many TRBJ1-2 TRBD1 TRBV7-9 CASSPTQGSNYGYTF TGTGCCAGCAGCCCGACACAGGGGTCGAACTATGGCTACACCTTC
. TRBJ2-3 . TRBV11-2 CASSPLSTQYF TGTGCCAGCAGCCCCCTAAGTACGCAGTATTTT
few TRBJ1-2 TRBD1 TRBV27 CASSARDSKGYTF TGTGCCAGCAGTGCCCGGGACAGTAAAGGCTACACCTTC
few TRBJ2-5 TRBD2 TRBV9 CASSVQGLAGGEETQYF TGTGCCAGCAGCGTACAAGGACTAGCGGGGGGCGAAGAGACCCAGTACTTC
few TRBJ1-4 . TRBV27 CASSLWGDEKLFF TGTGCCAGCAGTTTATGGGGAGATGAAAAACTGTTTTTT
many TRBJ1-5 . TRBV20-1 CSAREFGGNNQPQHF TGCAGTGCTAGAGAGTTTGGAGGGAACAATCAGCCCCAGCATTTT
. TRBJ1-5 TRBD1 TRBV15 CATSGTTGGPNQPQHF TGTGCCACCAGCGGAACGACAGGGGGCCCCAATCAGCCCCAGCATTTT
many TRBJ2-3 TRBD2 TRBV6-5 CASSRLGGGRDTQYF TGTGCCAGCAGCCGACTGGGCGGGGGTCGAGATACGCAGTATTTT
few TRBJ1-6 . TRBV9 CASSVERQGLGSPLHF TGTGCCAGCAGCGTAGAGAGGCAGGGCTTGGGTTCACCCCTCCACTTT
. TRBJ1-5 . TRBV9 CASSTLGQLNQPQHF TGTGCCAGCTCAACCCTCGGGCAGTTAAATCAGCCCCAGCATTTT
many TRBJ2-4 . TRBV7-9 CASSPQGFKNIQYF TGTGCCAGCTCCCCACAGGGTTTTAAAAACATTCAGTACTTC
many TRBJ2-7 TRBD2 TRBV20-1 CSARDSGRYSGYEQYF TGCAGTGCTAGAGATAGCGGGAGGTATTCAGGTTACGAGCAGTACTTC
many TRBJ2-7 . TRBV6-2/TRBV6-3 CASSVLDRHTYEQYF TGTGCCAGCAGCGTTCTAGACAGGCACACCTACGAGCAGTACTTC
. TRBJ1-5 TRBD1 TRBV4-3 CASSQNYPGGGQPQHF TGCGCCAGCAGCCAGAATTACCCAGGGGGAGGTCAGCCCCAGCATTTT
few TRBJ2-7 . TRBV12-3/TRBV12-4 CASSFGDLEQYF TGTGCCAGCAGTTTCGGGGACCTCGAGCAGTACTTC
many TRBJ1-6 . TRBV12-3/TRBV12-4 CASSLGFIPPGYNSPLHF TGTGCCAGCAGCTTGGGGTTCATCCCACCTGGGTATAATTCACCCCTCCACTTT
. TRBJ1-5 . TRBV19 CASAKDRPNSNQPQHF TGTGCCAGTGCCAAGGACAGACCTAATAGCAATCAGCCCCAGCATTTT
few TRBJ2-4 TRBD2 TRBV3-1 CASSRSGGENIQYF TGTGCCAGCAGCCGGAGTGGGGGGGAAAACATTCAGTACTTC
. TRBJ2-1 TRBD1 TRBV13 CASSQNRGLEDEQFF TGTGCCAGCAGCCAAAACAGGGGGCTAGAGGATGAGCAGTTCTTC
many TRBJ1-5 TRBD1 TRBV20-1 CSAPDGQGRQPQHF TGCAGTGCTCCTGACGGACAGGGTAGGCAGCCCCAGCATTTT
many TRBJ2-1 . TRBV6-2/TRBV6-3 CASFRGKGSNEQFF TGTGCCAGCTTTCGTGGTAAAGGGTCCAATGAGCAGTTCTTC
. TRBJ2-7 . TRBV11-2 CASSLGTVDSYEQYF TGTGCCAGCAGCTTAGGGACAGTCGATTCCTACGAGCAGTACTTC
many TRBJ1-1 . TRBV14 CASSQGARESAFF TGTGCCAGCAGCCAAGGGGCGCGGGAGTCAGCTTTCTTT
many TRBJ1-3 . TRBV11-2 CASSSWDSSSGNTIYF TGTGCCAGCAGCTCTTGGGACTCGAGCTCTGGAAACACCATATATTTT
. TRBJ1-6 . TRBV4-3 CASSQEVPSSYNSPLHF TGCGCCAGCAGCCAAGAGGTCCCCAGCTCCTATAATTCACCCCTCCACTTT
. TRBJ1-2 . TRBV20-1 CSARDGLGANYGYSF TGCAGTGCTAGAGATGGTTTGGGGGCTAACTATGGCTACTCCTTC
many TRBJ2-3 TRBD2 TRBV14 CASSQVPSGGGADTQYF TGTGCCAGCAGCCAAGTTCCTAGCGGGGGAGGAGCAGATACGCAGTATTTT
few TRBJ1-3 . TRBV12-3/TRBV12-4 CASSRTSEGNTIYF TGTGCCAGCAGTCGGACCTCCGAGGGAAACACCATATATTTT
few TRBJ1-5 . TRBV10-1 CASSVRTEGPYGNQPQHF TGCGCCAGCAGTGTAAGGACGGAGGGTCCATATGGCAATCAGCCCCAGCATTTT
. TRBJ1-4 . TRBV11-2 CASSLDDSTLFF TGTGCCAGCAGCTTAGATGACAGTACCCTGTTTTTT
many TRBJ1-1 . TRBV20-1 CSARGPIYGAEAFF TGCAGTGCTAGGGGACCCATATATGGGGCTGAAGCTTTCTTT
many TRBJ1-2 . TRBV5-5 CASSLGMVDLYGYTF TGTGCCAGCAGCTTAGGAATGGTGGATCTCTATGGCTACACCTTC
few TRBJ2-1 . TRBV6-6 CASSTRDAAYNEQFF TGTGCCAGCAGTACCCGGGACGCTGCCTACAATGAGCAGTTCTTC
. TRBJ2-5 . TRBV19 CASSPGDIETQYF TGTGCCAGTAGTCCGGGGGACATAGAGACCCAGTACTTC
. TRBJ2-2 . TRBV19 CASRPGGPLIGELFF TGTGCCAGTAGACCTGGGGGCCCCCTCATCGGGGAGCTGTTTTTT
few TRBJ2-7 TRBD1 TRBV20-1 CSARDQLRGQSYEQYF TGCAGTGCTAGAGATCAGTTAAGGGGACAGAGCTACGAGCAGTACTTC
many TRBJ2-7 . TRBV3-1 CASSHGAGRVYYEQYF TGTGCCAGCAGCCATGGGGCGGGCAGGGTTTACTACGAGCAGTACTTC
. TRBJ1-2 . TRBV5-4 CASGERGGYGYTF TGTGCCAGCGGCGAGAGGGGGGGCTATGGCTACACCTTC
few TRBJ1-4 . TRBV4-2 CASSQVGGYEKLFF TGTGCCAGCAGCCAAGTGGGGGGGTATGAAAAACTGTTTTTT
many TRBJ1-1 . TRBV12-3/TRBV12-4 CASSSSRGRTEAFF TGTGCCAGCAGTTCCTCACGGGGCCGCACTGAAGCTTTCTTT
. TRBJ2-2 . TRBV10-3 CAISDWFSGELFF TGTGCCATCAGTGATTGGTTTAGCGGGGAGCTGTTTTTT
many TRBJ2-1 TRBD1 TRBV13 CASSETGASYNEQFF TGTGCCAGCAGCGAGACAGGGGCCTCCTACAATGAGCAGTTCTTC
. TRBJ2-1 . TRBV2 CASSEGGREQFF TGTGCCAGCAGTGAAGGGGGCCGAGAGCAGTTCTTC
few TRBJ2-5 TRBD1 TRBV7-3 CASSLGLPGTGVIETQYF TGTGCCAGCAGCTTAGGACTCCCCGGGACAGGGGTCATCGAGACCCAGTACTTC
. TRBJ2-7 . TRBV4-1 CASSQDRGASDEQYF TGCGCCAGCAGCCAAGATAGGGGGGCCTCCGACGAGCAGTACTTC
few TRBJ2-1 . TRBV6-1 CASSSPNQVGIPTEQFF TGTGCCAGCAGTTCCCCCAACCAGGTCGGCATCCCTACCGAGCAGTTCTTC
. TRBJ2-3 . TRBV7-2 CASSLQMSRTDTQYF TGTGCCAGCAGCTTACAGATGTCCCGCACAGATACGCAGTATTTT
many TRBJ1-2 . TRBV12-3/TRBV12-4 CASRKSLERYRNYTF TGTGCCAGCAGGAAGTCGCTTGAGAGGTACCGGAACTACACCTTC
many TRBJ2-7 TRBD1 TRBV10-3 CAISGTDRGYEQYF TGTGCCATCAGTGGGACCGACAGGGGGTATGAGCAGTACTTC
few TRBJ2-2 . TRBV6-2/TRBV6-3 CASSYGGTNTGELFF TGTGCCAGCAGTTACGGCGGGACGAACACCGGGGAGCTGTTTTTT
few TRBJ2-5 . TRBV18 CASSPRWDSQETQYF TGTGCCAGCTCACCACGGTGGGATAGTCAAGAGACCCAGTACTTC
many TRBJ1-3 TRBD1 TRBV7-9 CASSLGFSTGGNGNTIYF TGTGCCAGCAGCTTAGGGTTTTCGACAGGGGGTAACGGAAACACCATATATTTT
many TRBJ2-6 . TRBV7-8 CASSVRGSGANVLTF TGTGCCAGCAGCGTAAGGGGAAGTGGGGCCAACGTCCTGACTTTC
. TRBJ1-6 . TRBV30 CAWSAGTGSPLHF TGTGCCTGGAGTGCCGGAACAGGTTCACCCCTCCACTTT
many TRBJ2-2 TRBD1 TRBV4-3 CASSQAQGANTGELFF TGCGCCAGCAGCCAGGCTCAGGGGGCGAACACCGGGGAGCTGTTTTTT